Listed below are T cell receptor beta chains from one sample, sequenced in a study of blood T cell repertoires in COVID-19. Method: immunoSEQ multiplex PCR; TCRdb's copy keeps in-frame clones and lacks some. The sample yields about 100,000 clones, 60% to 85% seen once. The sample was peripheral blood. The receptors here all came from a woman older than 75 with active or convalescent COVID-19. CDR3s include the opening cysteine and the closing phenylalanine or tryptophan. The D gene is left open where the match is weak. Some rows have no size entry. The others give once, few or many, or a class for an expanded clone.

D	V	size	J	CDR3	DNA
TRBD1	TRBV5-4	-	TRBJ2-7	CASSRTGGVGANEQYF	TGTGCCAGCAGCCGGACAGGGGGAGTGGGTGCGAACGAGCAGTACTTC
-	TRBV6-2/TRBV6-3	-	TRBJ1-1	CASSDPGYGFTEAFF	TGTGCCAGCAGTGACCCAGGGTACGGGTTTACTGAAGCTTTCTTT
-	TRBV7-2	-	TRBJ2-5	CASSLGALGGRETQYF	TGTGCCAGCAGCTTAGGGGCCCTAGGTGGGAGGGAGACCCAGTACTTC
-	TRBV5-1	few	TRBJ2-1	CASSLARSDEQFF	TGTGCCAGCAGCTTGGCTAGGAGTGACGAGCAGTTCTTC
TRBD2	TRBV27	few	TRBJ2-1	CASSKGLAGVNEQFF	TGTGCCAGCAGTAAAGGACTAGCGGGAGTAAATGAGCAGTTCTTC
TRBD1	TRBV7-9	-	TRBJ2-7	CASSGGQGRFYEQYF	TGTGCCAGCAGCGGCGGACAGGGGAGATTCTACGAGCAGTACTTC
-	TRBV28	few	TRBJ2-1	CASSFESVGSGIDEQFF	TGTGCCAGCAGTTTCGAGTCGGTCGGATCGGGGATTGATGAGCAGTTCTTC
-	TRBV2	few	TRBJ1-1	CASSVALRQGTEAFF	TGTGCCAGCAGTGTGGCCTTAAGGCAGGGTACTGAAGCTTTCTTT
TRBD1	TRBV2	-	TRBJ2-6	CATLRTGGSSGANVLTF	TGTGCCACTCTTCGGACAGGGGGTTCTTCGGGGGCCAACGTCCTGACTTTC
-	TRBV2	-	TRBJ1-2	CASSPTTGTEYGYTF	TGTGCCAGCAGTCCTACTACCGGGACTGAATATGGCTACACCTTC
TRBD1	TRBV13	-	TRBJ1-3	CASSPTGIWNTIYF	TGTGCCAGCAGCCCGACAGGGATTTGGAACACCATATATTTT
-	TRBV19	many	TRBJ1-2	CASTSDYGYTF	TGTGCCAGTACCTCAGACTATGGCTACACCTTC
-	TRBV6-5	once	TRBJ1-6	CASSHGGEGSPLHF	TGTGCCAGCAGCCACGGCGGGGAGGGTTCACCCCTCCACTTT
-	TRBV10-3	-	TRBJ1-5	CAISADSLNQPQHF	TGTGCCATCAGCGCGGACAGTCTCAATCAGCCCCAGCATTTT
-	TRBV5-1	few	TRBJ2-7	CASSPHPDNYEQYF	TGCGCCAGCAGCCCCCACCCGGACAACTACGAGCAGTACTTC
-	TRBV20-1	-	TRBJ1-2	CSASGGGIPNYGYTF	TGCAGTGCTAGTGGAGGCGGTATTCCTAACTATGGCTACACCTTC
TRBD1	TRBV28	-	TRBJ1-4	CASSFRGRREKLFF	TGTGCCAGCAGTTTCAGGGGGCGTCGGGAAAAACTGTTTTTT
-	TRBV12-3/TRBV12-4	-	TRBJ2-5	CASSFSSGETQYF	TGTGCCAGCAGTTTTAGTAGCGGAGAGACCCAGTACTTC
-	TRBV19	-	TRBJ2-7	CASSIGLHNSYEQYF	TGTGCCAGTAGTATAGGACTACACAACTCCTACGAGCAGTACTTC
-	TRBV10-3	-	TRBJ2-2	CAISGGLRGTGELFF	TGTGCCATCAGTGGGGGACTCCGGGGCACCGGGGAGCTGTTTTTT
-	TRBV10-3	-	TRBJ2-1	CATSGRTGNEQFF	TGTGCCACCTCCGGCCGGACGGGGAATGAGCAGTTCTTC
-	TRBV29-1	-	TRBJ2-3	CSVFFAEPRYTDTQYF	TGCAGCGTTTTTTTTGCAGAGCCGAGGTACACAGATACGCAGTATTTT
-	TRBV7-2	-	TRBJ2-7	CASSLEVAREQYF	TGTGCCAGCAGCTTAGAGGTAGCGCGCGAGCAGTACTTC
-	TRBV3-1/TRBV3-2	-	TRBJ1-2	CASSQWDNSVTGYTF	TGTGCCAGCAGCCAATGGGACAACTCGGTAACCGGCTACACCTTC
-	TRBV10-3	-	TRBJ1-4	CATRGQARGLATNEKLFF	TGTGCCACCAGAGGCCAGGCGAGGGGACTTGCAACTAATGAAAAACTGTTTTTT
-	TRBV15	-	TRBJ1-2	CATSRDRTGNYGYTF	TGTGCCACCAGCAGAGATCGGACGGGGAACTATGGCTACACCTTC
-	TRBV7-2	once	TRBJ2-5	CASSLDPRQAETQYF	TGTGCCAGCAGCTTAGATCCCCGGCAGGCAGAGACCCAGTACTTC
TRBD1	TRBV28	-	TRBJ1-2	CASTRDRVVQGYTF	TGTGCCAGCACCCGGGACAGGGTGGTACAAGGCTACACCTTC
-	TRBV29-1	-	TRBJ1-2	CSVGGDGYTF	TGCAGCGTTGGGGGGGATGGCTACACCTTC
TRBD1	TRBV10-2	-	TRBJ2-1	CASSGGPGTGDMRTLYNEQFF	TGCGCCAGCAGTGGCGGGCCCGGGACAGGGGATATGAGAACTCTCTACAATGAGCAGTTCTTC